Here is one TCR beta chain with its context. Data came from immunoSEQ multiplex PCR; TCRdb stores just in-frame clones and leaves some out. The sample carries 100,000 to 150,000 clones, roughly four fifths recorded once. Time point indicated: baseline pretreatment blood. This sample's treatment: 15 Gy SBRT to primary tumor, nephrectomy 4 weeks later. Radiation-treated patients gave blood at baseline, week 2 and week 4. This renal cell carcinoma was of the clear cell type. The sample is drawn from a study of radiation and T cells in renal cell carcinoma. Sequences were derived from blood, sampled from a patient whose treatment included radiotherapy and nephrectomy. This receptor was taken from a woman in her fifties or sixties with renal cell carcinoma.

The CDR3 bases are TGTGCCAGTAGTTTCGGGACAGGTCCTTCCTACGAGCAGTACTTC. Residues: CASSFGTGPSYEQYF. The V gene is TRBV19, the J gene TRBJ2-7; the match to TRBD1 covers 8 bases. Germline V gene data show CDR1 as LNHDA and CDR2 as SQIVND (reference sequence). The trim removed 5 bases at V and 1 base at J, leaving 7 bases unmatched. This CDR3 has 15 residues.